The next 2 T cell receptor beta chains were all read from a single sample in a study of blood T cell repertoires in COVID-19. Assay used: immunoSEQ multiplex PCR; TCRdb lists only in-frame clones, some missing. This sample has hundreds of thousands of clones, with approximately 86% found just once. The specimen sequenced was peripheral blood. These receptor sequences come from a woman aged 25 to 39 who had recovered from COVID-19.

V and J are TRBV14 and TRBJ1-1; a possible D gene is TRBD1 (6 bases). The V gene lost 0 bases and the J gene lost 0 bases, with 11 bases spanning the gap. This CDR3 region has 16 residues. Germline values: CDR1 SGHDN, CDR2 FVKESK. CDR3 in amino acids: CASSQENTGMNTEAFF. The CDR3 DNA sequence: TGTGCCAGCAGCCAAGAGAATACAGGGATGAACACTGAAGCTTTCTTT.

The chain links TRBV10-3 to TRBJ2-3; 12 bases match TRBD2. With V trimmed by 2 bases and J by 8 bases, 5 bases remained unmatched. Germline CDR1 is ENHRY and CDR2 is SYGVKD. There are 15 residues in the CDR3. CDR3 nucleotides: TGTGCCATCAGTGAGGAGACTAGCGGGAGCTCTACGCAGTATTTT. Protein product: CAISEETSGSSTQYF.